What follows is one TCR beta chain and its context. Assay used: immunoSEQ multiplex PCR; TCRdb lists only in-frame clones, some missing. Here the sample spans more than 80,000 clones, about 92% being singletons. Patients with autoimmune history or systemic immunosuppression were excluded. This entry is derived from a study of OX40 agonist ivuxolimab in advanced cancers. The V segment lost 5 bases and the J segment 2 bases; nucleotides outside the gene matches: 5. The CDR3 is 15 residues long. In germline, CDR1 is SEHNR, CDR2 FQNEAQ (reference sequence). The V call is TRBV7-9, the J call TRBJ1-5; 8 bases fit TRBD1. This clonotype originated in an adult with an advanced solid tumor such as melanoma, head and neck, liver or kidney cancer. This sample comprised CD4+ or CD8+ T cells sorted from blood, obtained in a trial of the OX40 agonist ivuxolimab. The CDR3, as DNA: TGTGCCAGCAGCCCCGACAGGGGCGGCAATCAGCCCCAGCATTTT. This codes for CASSPDRGGNQPQHF.